Detailed here is one T cell receptor beta chain. This table comes from immunoSEQ multiplex PCR, and its TCRdb copy is limited to in-frame clones, with some not included. This sample has 65,000 to 90,000 clones; 91% occur once, and the top ten carry 3.5%. This sample is drawn from a study of T cell changes during pregnancy in multiple sclerosis. CDR1 is MGHRA, CDR2 YSYEKL, per germline. CDR3 length: 12 residues. The V and J ends lost 1 base and 7 bases respectively, with 7 bases between them. The V and J genes are TRBV4-1 and TRBJ1-2, with TRBD1 as a possible D gene (5 bases). This TCR was recovered from a female donor in good health, serving as a control in a pregnancy study. Some clones in this sample may be carry-over from other donors' samples. Sequencing was performed on PBMCs, taken in the first trimester of pregnancy. The CDR3 sequence: CASSQGGGGYTF. CDR3 nucleotides: TGCGCCAGCAGCCAAGGGGGGGGTGGCTACACCTTC.